The TCR beta chain described here comes from a study of T cells in Graves' hyperthyroidism and ophthalmopathy. The CDR3 runs to 16 residues. V lost 1 base to trimming and J lost 8 bases; unmatched junction nucleotides: 7. Amplification of TCR beta CDR3 regions was performed using RNA transcripts as template. The HTBI primer set served for first-round RT-PCR of the TCR CDR3. In TCRdb, the multiplex PCR reads were re-called with MiXCR into one record per CDR3 protein. The sample holds about 640,000 distinct CDR3 sequences, around 21% seen once. The clonotype comes from a man in his thirties or forties with Graves' ophthalmopathy. The specimen sequenced was blood. The chain joins TRBV12-3 or TRBV12-4 to TRBJ2-1; 11 bases are a match to TRBD2. CDR3: CASSLVAGGPHDEQFF. CDR3 in DNA: TGTGCCAGCAGTTTAGTAGCGGGGGGGCCCCACGATGAGCAGTTCTTC.